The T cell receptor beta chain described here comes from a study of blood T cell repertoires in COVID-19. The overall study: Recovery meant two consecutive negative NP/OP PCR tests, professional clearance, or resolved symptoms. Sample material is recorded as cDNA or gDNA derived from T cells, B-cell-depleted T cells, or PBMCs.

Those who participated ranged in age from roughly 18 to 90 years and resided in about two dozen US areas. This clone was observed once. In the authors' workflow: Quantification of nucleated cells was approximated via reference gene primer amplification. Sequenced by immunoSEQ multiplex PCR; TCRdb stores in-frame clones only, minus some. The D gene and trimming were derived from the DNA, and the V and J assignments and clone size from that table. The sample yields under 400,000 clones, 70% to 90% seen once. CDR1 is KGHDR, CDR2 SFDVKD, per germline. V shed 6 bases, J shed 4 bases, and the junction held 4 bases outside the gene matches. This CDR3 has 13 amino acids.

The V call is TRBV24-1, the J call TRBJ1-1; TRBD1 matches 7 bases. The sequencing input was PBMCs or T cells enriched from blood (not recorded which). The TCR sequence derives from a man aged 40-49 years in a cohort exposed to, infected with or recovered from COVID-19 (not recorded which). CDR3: CATSTRQGTEAFF. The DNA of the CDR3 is TGTGCCACCAGTACCCGACAGGGCACTGAAGCTTTCTTT.